These T cell receptor beta chains were read from a single sample in a study of T cell responses to AZD1222 COVID-19 vaccine. Data came from immunoSEQ multiplex PCR; TCRdb stores just in-frame clones and leaves some out. Of 120,000 or so clones in the sample, 90% are singletons; the top ten hold approximately 7.5%. The sample consisted of peripheral blood, taken on day 0 of AZD1222 vaccination. The receptors were gathered from an adult in good health. The CDR3 runs from the conserved cysteine through the conserved F or W. Each record gives: clone size, V gene, D gene, J gene, CDR3 protein, CDR3 DNA. The D gene is left open where the match is weak. Part of the rows lack a size; the others show once, few, many or a class for expanded clones.

abundance: .; v_gene: TRBV5-6; d_gene: .; j_gene: TRBJ1-1; CDR3aa: CASSSRTVMNTEAFF; CDR3nt: TGTGCCAGCAGCTCCCGGACTGTGATGAACACTGAAGCTTTCTTT
abundance: .; v_gene: TRBV30; d_gene: TRBD1; j_gene: TRBJ2-7; CDR3aa: CAWSRGQGLYEQYF; CDR3nt: TGTGCCTGGAGTAGGGGGCAGGGCCTCTACGAGCAGTACTTC
abundance: .; v_gene: TRBV10-1; d_gene: TRBD1; j_gene: TRBJ1-3; CDR3aa: CASSRTPGTGTLKTGNTIYF; CDR3nt: TGCGCCAGCAGTCGAACCCCCGGGACAGGGACGTTGAAGACTGGAAACACCATATATTTT
abundance: .; v_gene: TRBV19; d_gene: TRBD1; j_gene: TRBJ1-6; CDR3aa: CASSGQGSSYNSPLHF; CDR3nt: TGTGCCAGTAGTGGACAGGGGAGCTCCTATAATTCACCCCTCCACTTT
abundance: .; v_gene: TRBV19; d_gene: TRBD2; j_gene: TRBJ2-5; CDR3aa: CASSVASGRAETQYF; CDR3nt: TGTGCCAGTAGTGTGGCTAGCGGGAGGGCCGAGACCCAGTACTTC
abundance: .; v_gene: TRBV28; d_gene: .; j_gene: TRBJ2-1; CDR3aa: CASRPQAGDRPYNEQFF; CDR3nt: TGTGCCAGCAGGCCCCAGGCGGGGGACAGGCCGTACAATGAGCAGTTCTTC
abundance: .; v_gene: TRBV18; d_gene: .; j_gene: TRBJ1-4; CDR3aa: CASSPRPQGNEKLFF; CDR3nt: TGTGCCAGCTCACCGCGGCCCCAAGGGAATGAAAAACTGTTTTTT
abundance: .; v_gene: TRBV7-8; d_gene: .; j_gene: TRBJ1-6; CDR3aa: CASSLYEAGRAPLHF; CDR3nt: TGTGCCAGCAGCTTATACGAGGCGGGGCGGGCACCCCTCCACTTT
abundance: .; v_gene: TRBV2; d_gene: .; j_gene: TRBJ1-4; CDR3aa: CASRARPLTTNEKLFF; CDR3nt: TGTGCCAGCAGGGCCCGACCGCTTACAACTAATGAAAAACTGTTTTTT
abundance: .; v_gene: TRBV6-5; d_gene: .; j_gene: TRBJ2-5; CDR3aa: CASSWNRETQYF; CDR3nt: TGTGCCAGCAGCTGGAACAGGGAGACCCAGTACTTC
abundance: .; v_gene: TRBV25-1; d_gene: .; j_gene: TRBJ2-1; CDR3aa: CASSGFSYNEQFF; CDR3nt: TGTGCCAGCAGTGGTTTCTCCTACAATGAGCAGTTCTTC
abundance: .; v_gene: TRBV9; d_gene: .; j_gene: TRBJ1-6; CDR3aa: CASSVIENSPLHF; CDR3nt: TGTGCCAGCAGCGTAATTGAGAATTCACCCCTCCACTTT
abundance: .; v_gene: TRBV19; d_gene: .; j_gene: TRBJ2-1; CDR3aa: CASSIEGRLREQFF; CDR3nt: TGTGCCAGTAGTATAGAGGGAAGGCTTCGTGAGCAGTTCTTC
abundance: .; v_gene: TRBV27; d_gene: .; j_gene: TRBJ1-6; CDR3aa: CASSLYSSSASPLHF; CDR3nt: TGTGCCAGCAGTTTATATAGCAGTTCAGCCTCACCCCTCCACTTT
abundance: .; v_gene: TRBV28; d_gene: TRBD2; j_gene: TRBJ2-4; CDR3aa: CASSQGLAVLPRNIQYF; CDR3nt: TGTGCCAGCAGCCAAGGACTAGCGGTCCTCCCGAGGAACATTCAGTACTTC
abundance: .; v_gene: TRBV6-2/TRBV6-3; d_gene: .; j_gene: TRBJ1-5; CDR3aa: CASSTDGRQPQHF; CDR3nt: TGTGCCAGCAGTACGGACGGAAGGCAGCCCCAGCATTTT
abundance: .; v_gene: TRBV2; d_gene: TRBD1; j_gene: TRBJ2-7; CDR3aa: CASRETYWGSGQATYEQYF; CDR3nt: TGTGCCAGCAGAGAAACTTATTGGGGTTCGGGACAGGCGACCTACGAGCAGTACTTC
abundance: .; v_gene: TRBV27; d_gene: .; j_gene: TRBJ2-1; CDR3aa: CASGRTALSSYNEQFF; CDR3nt: TGTGCCAGCGGGCGGACAGCCCTGAGCTCCTACAATGAGCAGTTCTTC
abundance: .; v_gene: TRBV6-5; d_gene: .; j_gene: TRBJ1-4; CDR3aa: CASSTSEGTGKLFF; CDR3nt: TGTGCCAGCAGTACCTCCGAGGGGACGGGAAAACTGTTTTTT
abundance: .; v_gene: TRBV5-4; d_gene: .; j_gene: TRBJ2-1; CDR3aa: CASSLNREQFF; CDR3nt: TGTGCCAGCAGCTTGAACCGAGAGCAGTTCTTC
abundance: .; v_gene: TRBV6-6; d_gene: .; j_gene: TRBJ1-1; CDR3aa: CASIPPGAKTEAFF; CDR3nt: TGTGCCAGCATCCCCCCCGGGGCGAAGACTGAAGCTTTCTTT
abundance: .; v_gene: TRBV4-1; d_gene: .; j_gene: TRBJ2-7; CDR3aa: CASSQEGGTASSYEQYF; CDR3nt: TGCGCCAGCAGCCAAGAAGGAGGGACAGCCAGCTCCTACGAGCAGTACTTC
abundance: .; v_gene: TRBV4-1; d_gene: .; j_gene: TRBJ1-4; CDR3aa: CASSHFKGANEKLFF; CDR3nt: TGCGCCAGCAGCCACTTCAAGGGGGCTAATGAAAAACTGTTTTTT
abundance: .; v_gene: TRBV6-4; d_gene: TRBD2; j_gene: TRBJ2-2; CDR3aa: CASSRLAGLNTGELFF; CDR3nt: TGTGCCAGCAGTCGACTAGCGGGTCTGAACACCGGGGAGCTGTTTTTT
abundance: .; v_gene: TRBV12-3/TRBV12-4; d_gene: .; j_gene: TRBJ1-4; CDR3aa: CASSLRLGEKLFF; CDR3nt: TGTGCCAGCAGTTTAAGACTTGGAGAAAAACTGTTTTTT
abundance: .; v_gene: TRBV7-9; d_gene: .; j_gene: TRBJ1-1; CDR3aa: CASSPITEAFF; CDR3nt: TGTGCCAGCAGCCCGATCACTGAAGCTTTCTTT
abundance: .; v_gene: TRBV27; d_gene: .; j_gene: TRBJ2-4; CDR3aa: CASSFLGRAKNIQYF; CDR3nt: TGTGCCAGCAGTTTTTTAGGGCGGGCCAAAAACATTCAGTACTTC
abundance: .; v_gene: TRBV7-2; d_gene: .; j_gene: TRBJ2-3; CDR3aa: CASSLGGLEVDTQYF; CDR3nt: TGTGCCAGCAGCTTAGGTGGGCTAGAGGTAGATACGCAGTATTTT
abundance: .; v_gene: TRBV19; d_gene: TRBD2; j_gene: TRBJ2-7; CDR3aa: CASSILAGGAYEQYF; CDR3nt: TGTGCCAGTAGTATCCTAGCGGGAGGTGCCTACGAGCAGTACTTC
abundance: .; v_gene: TRBV2; d_gene: .; j_gene: TRBJ2-2; CDR3aa: CATRGPLNTGELFF; CDR3nt: TGTGCCACCCGGGGTCCCCTTAACACCGGGGAGCTGTTTTTT
abundance: once; v_gene: TRBV28; d_gene: .; j_gene: TRBJ1-5; CDR3aa: CASSFQGSIQPQHF; CDR3nt: TGTGCCAGCAGTTTTCAGGGAAGCATCCAGCCCCAGCATTTT
abundance: .; v_gene: TRBV5-1; d_gene: .; j_gene: TRBJ2-2; CDR3aa: CASSLTALSNTGELFF; CDR3nt: TGCGCCAGCAGCCTGACAGCCCTTTCGAACACCGGGGAGCTGTTTTTT
abundance: .; v_gene: TRBV27; d_gene: .; j_gene: TRBJ1-3; CDR3aa: CASSPIRAGNTIYF; CDR3nt: TGTGCCAGCAGTCCCATACGGGCGGGAAACACCATATATTTT
abundance: .; v_gene: TRBV6-5; d_gene: TRBD2; j_gene: TRBJ2-2; CDR3aa: CASRPTSENTGELFF; CDR3nt: TGTGCCAGCAGACCCACTAGCGAGAACACCGGGGAGCTGTTTTTT
abundance: .; v_gene: TRBV28; d_gene: .; j_gene: TRBJ2-5; CDR3aa: CASSPTSRHFQETQYF; CDR3nt: TGTGCCAGCAGTCCCACCTCTCGACATTTCCAAGAGACCCAGTACTTC
abundance: .; v_gene: TRBV6-5; d_gene: TRBD1; j_gene: TRBJ1-1; CDR3aa: CASRDRAGTEAFF; CDR3nt: TGTGCCAGCAGGGACAGGGCTGGCACTGAAGCTTTCTTT
abundance: .; v_gene: TRBV4-1; d_gene: .; j_gene: TRBJ2-7; CDR3aa: CASSQAGGTYYEQYF; CDR3nt: TGCGCCAGCAGCCAAGCTGGGGGGACATACTACGAGCAGTACTTC
abundance: .; v_gene: TRBV2; d_gene: TRBD1; j_gene: TRBJ2-3; CDR3aa: CASSGQVDTQYF; CDR3nt: TGTGCCAGCAGCGGACAGGTAGATACGCAGTATTTT
abundance: .; v_gene: TRBV7-2; d_gene: .; j_gene: TRBJ2-2; CDR3aa: CASSLLTPNTGELFF; CDR3nt: TGTGCCAGCAGCTTATTGACACCGAACACCGGGGAGCTGTTTTTT
abundance: .; v_gene: TRBV5-4; d_gene: .; j_gene: TRBJ1-2; CDR3aa: CASSLEGGIDYGYTF; CDR3nt: TGTGCCAGCAGCTTGGAGGGGGGGATTGACTATGGCTACACCTTC
abundance: .; v_gene: TRBV19; d_gene: TRBD2; j_gene: TRBJ2-2; CDR3aa: CASSMLAGVPGELFF; CDR3nt: TGTGCCAGTAGTATGCTAGCGGGAGTTCCCGGGGAGCTGTTTTTT
abundance: .; v_gene: TRBV15; d_gene: TRBD2; j_gene: TRBJ2-2; CDR3aa: CATSGQREARRTGELFF; CDR3nt: TGTGCCACCAGCGGCCAGCGGGAGGCTCGTCGCACCGGGGAGCTGTTTTTT
abundance: .; v_gene: TRBV5-1; d_gene: .; j_gene: TRBJ1-4; CDR3aa: CASSLDGQKTEKLFF; CDR3nt: TGCGCCAGCAGCTTGGACGGACAGAAGACTGAAAAACTGTTTTTT
abundance: few; v_gene: TRBV27; d_gene: TRBD2; j_gene: TRBJ2-7; CDR3aa: CASSSRGLAAYEQYF; CDR3nt: TGTGCCAGCAGTTCCCGGGGACTAGCAGCCTACGAGCAGTACTTC
abundance: .; v_gene: TRBV30; d_gene: TRBD2; j_gene: TRBJ2-3; CDR3aa: CAWSAYKGLAGRSSTDTQYF; CDR3nt: TGTGCCTGGAGTGCCTATAAGGGACTAGCGGGTCGATCTAGCACAGATACGCAGTATTTT
abundance: .; v_gene: TRBV2; d_gene: .; j_gene: TRBJ2-2; CDR3aa: CASGTYNTGELFF; CDR3nt: TGTGCCAGCGGGACATATAACACCGGGGAGCTGTTTTTT
abundance: .; v_gene: TRBV28; d_gene: .; j_gene: TRBJ1-2; CDR3aa: CASSSGVVDYTF; CDR3nt: TGTGCCAGCAGTTCAGGGGTTGTTGACTACACCTTC
abundance: .; v_gene: TRBV9; d_gene: TRBD1; j_gene: TRBJ1-2; CDR3aa: CASSAQGDYGYTF; CDR3nt: TGTGCCAGCAGCGCACAGGGGGACTATGGCTACACCTTC
abundance: .; v_gene: TRBV5-1; d_gene: TRBD1; j_gene: TRBJ1-6; CDR3aa: CASSLGTGVNSPLHF; CDR3nt: TGCGCCAGCAGCTTGGGGACAGGGGTGAATTCACCCCTCCACTTT
abundance: .; v_gene: TRBV28; d_gene: .; j_gene: TRBJ1-1; CDR3aa: CASSSTRNTEAFF; CDR3nt: TGTGCCAGCAGTTCCACAAGAAACACTGAAGCTTTCTTT
abundance: .; v_gene: TRBV30; d_gene: .; j_gene: TRBJ1-2; CDR3aa: CVLATSVNYGYTF; CDR3nt: TGTGTCTTGGCCACGTCAGTTAACTATGGCTACACCTTC